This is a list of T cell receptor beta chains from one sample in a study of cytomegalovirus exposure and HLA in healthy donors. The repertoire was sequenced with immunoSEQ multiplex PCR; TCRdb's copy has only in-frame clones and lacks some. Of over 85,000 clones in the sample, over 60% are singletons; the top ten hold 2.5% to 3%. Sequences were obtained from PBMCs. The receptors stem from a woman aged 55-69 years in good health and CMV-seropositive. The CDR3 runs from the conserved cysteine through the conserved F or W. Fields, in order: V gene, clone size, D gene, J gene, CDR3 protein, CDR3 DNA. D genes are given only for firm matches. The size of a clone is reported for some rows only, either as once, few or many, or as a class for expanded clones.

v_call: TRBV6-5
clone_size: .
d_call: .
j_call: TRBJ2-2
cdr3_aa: CASSYGGTNTGELFF
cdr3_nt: TGTGCCAGCAGTTACGGAGGAACAAACACCGGGGAGCTGTTTTTT

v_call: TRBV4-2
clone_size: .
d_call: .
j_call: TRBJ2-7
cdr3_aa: CASSQESQVYYEQYF
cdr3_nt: TGTGCCAGCAGCCAAGAAAGTCAGGTCTACTACGAGCAGTACTTC

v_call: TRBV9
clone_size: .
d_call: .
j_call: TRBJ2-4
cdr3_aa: CASSLTVAKNIQYF
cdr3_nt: TGTGCCAGCTCCCTTACGGTAGCCAAAAACATTCAGTACTTC

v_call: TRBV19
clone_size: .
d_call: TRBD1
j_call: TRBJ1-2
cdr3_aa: CASIDREVSSGYTF
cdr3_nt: TGTGCCAGCATAGACAGGGAAGTTAGTAGTGGCTACACCTTC

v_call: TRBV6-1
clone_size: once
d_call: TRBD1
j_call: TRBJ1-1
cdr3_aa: CASSHLQGASTEAFF
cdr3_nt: TGTGCCAGCAGCCATTTACAGGGGGCGTCCACTGAAGCTTTCTTT

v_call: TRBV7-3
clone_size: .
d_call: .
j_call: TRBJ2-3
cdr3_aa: CASSSGDLPNTDTQYF
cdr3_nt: TGTGCCAGCAGCTCGGGAGACCTGCCAAACACAGATACGCAGTATTTT

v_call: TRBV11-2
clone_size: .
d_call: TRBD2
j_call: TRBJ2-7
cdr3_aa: CASSWRPTSGGSSYEQYF
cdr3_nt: TGTGCCAGCAGCTGGAGACCGACTAGCGGGGGTAGCTCCTACGAGCAGTACTTC

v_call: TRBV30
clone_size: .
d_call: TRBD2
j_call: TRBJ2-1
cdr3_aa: CAWSVAGAAYNEQFF
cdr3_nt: TGTGCCTGGAGTGTGGCGGGAGCGGCTTACAATGAGCAGTTCTTC

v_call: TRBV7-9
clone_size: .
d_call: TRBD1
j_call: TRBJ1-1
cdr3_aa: CASTPRARGPGGEAFF
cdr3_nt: TGTGCCAGCACCCCGAGGGCCAGGGGGCCGGGGGGTGAAGCTTTCTTT

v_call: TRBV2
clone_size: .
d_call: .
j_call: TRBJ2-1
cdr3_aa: CASSRGVWDEQFF
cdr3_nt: TGTGCCAGCAGTCGCGGAGTTTGGGATGAGCAGTTCTTC

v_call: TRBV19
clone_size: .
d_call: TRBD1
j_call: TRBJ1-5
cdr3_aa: CASSPRRQGGGEPPQHF
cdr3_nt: TGTGCCAGTAGTCCCCGTCGACAGGGGGGCGGGGAGCCGCCCCAGCATTTT

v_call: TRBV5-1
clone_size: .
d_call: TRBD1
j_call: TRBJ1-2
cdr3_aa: CASSGDSYGYTF
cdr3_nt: TGCGCCAGCAGCGGGGACAGCTATGGCTACACCTTC